The clone carrying this T cell receptor (beta chain) came up a few times. V lost 5 bases and J 0 bases, leaving 12 bases between the germline ends. Germline-derived CDR1 and CDR2 are KGHSH and LQKENI. CDR3 size: 15 residues. The data belong to a study of identical twins. TCRdb passed the 5' RACE reads through MiXCR, listing each CDR3 protein once. Of 690,000 or so distinct CDR3 sequences listed, around 8.6% are singletons. This same sample was also part of a study on yellow fever vaccine responses in identical twins.

The origin of this receptor is a young woman in good health. The genes are TRBV18 and TRBJ2-3; TRBD2 is a possible D gene (6 bases). Sequencing input: PBMCs. The CDR3 DNA is TGTGCCAGCTCATCCGGAGGAGGGAGCACAGATACGCAGTATTTT. It encodes CASSSGGGSTDTQYF.